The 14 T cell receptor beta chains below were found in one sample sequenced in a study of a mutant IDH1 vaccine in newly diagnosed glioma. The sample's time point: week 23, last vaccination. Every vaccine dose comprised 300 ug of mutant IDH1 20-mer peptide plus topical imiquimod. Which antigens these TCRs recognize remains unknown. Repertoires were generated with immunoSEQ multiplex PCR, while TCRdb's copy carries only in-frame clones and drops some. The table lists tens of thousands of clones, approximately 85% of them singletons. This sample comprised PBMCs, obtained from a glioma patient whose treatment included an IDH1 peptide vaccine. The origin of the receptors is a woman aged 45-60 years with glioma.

The CDR3 nucleotides are TGTGCCAGCAGTACGGCTTCCTACGAGCAGTACTTC. Its translation: CASSTASYEQYF. This chain uses TRBV28 with TRBJ2-7; D is uncertain. V dropped 5 bases and J dropped 1 base, with 6 bases sitting between them. From germline, CDR1 is MDHEN and CDR2 SYDVKM. The CDR3 totals 12 residues. Looking up the rest from reference TRBV28 and TRBJ2-7 gives the full variable domain: DVKVTQSSRYLVKRTGEKVFLECVQDMDHENMFWYRQDPGLGLRLIYFSYDVKMKEKGDIPEGYSVSREKKERFSLILESASTNQTSMYLCASSTASYEQYFGPGTRLTVT.

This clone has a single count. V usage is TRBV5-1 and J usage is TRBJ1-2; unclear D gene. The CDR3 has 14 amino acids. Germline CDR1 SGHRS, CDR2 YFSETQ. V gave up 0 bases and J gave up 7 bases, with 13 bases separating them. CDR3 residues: CASSLVPGARGYTF. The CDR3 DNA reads TGCGCCAGCAGCTTGGTACCAGGCGCTCGTGGCTACACCTTC.

The CDR3 DNA sequence: TGTGCCTCCGCGGGAGGGGTCTCCTACAATGAGCAGTTCTTC. This translates into CASAGGVSYNEQFF. This chain links TRBV28 with TRBJ2-1; 9 positions agree with TRBD2. The CDR3 has 14 residues. The ends lost 11 bases at V and 0 bases at J; junction bases unmatched: 5. Germline V lookup: CDR1 MDHEN, CDR2 SYDVKM.

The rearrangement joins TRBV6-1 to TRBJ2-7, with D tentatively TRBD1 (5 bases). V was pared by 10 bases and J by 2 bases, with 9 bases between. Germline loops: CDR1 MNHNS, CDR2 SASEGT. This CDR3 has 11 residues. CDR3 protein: CANGRAYEQYF. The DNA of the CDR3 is TGTGCCAATGGCAGGGCCTACGAGCAGTACTTC.

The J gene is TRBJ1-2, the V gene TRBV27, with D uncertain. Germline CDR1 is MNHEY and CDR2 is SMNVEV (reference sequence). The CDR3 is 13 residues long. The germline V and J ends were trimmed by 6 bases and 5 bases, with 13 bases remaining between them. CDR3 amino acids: CASSPDWRYGYTF. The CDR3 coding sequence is TGTGCCAGCAGCCCAGACTGGAGGTATGGCTACACCTTC.

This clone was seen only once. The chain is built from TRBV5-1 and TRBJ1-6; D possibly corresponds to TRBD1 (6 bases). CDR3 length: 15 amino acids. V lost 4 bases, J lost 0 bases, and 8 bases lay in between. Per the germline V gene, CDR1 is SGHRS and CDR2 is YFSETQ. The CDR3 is CASSADSSYNSPLHF. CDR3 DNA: TGCGCCAGCAGCGCGGACAGCTCCTATAATTCACCCCTCCACTTT.

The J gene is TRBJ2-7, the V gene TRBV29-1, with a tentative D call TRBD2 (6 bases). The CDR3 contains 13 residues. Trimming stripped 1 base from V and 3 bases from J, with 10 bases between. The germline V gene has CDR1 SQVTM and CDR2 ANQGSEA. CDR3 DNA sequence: TGCAGCGTTGAAGGGCAGGGAGGCTACGAGCAGTACTTC. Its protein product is CSVEGQGGYEQYF.

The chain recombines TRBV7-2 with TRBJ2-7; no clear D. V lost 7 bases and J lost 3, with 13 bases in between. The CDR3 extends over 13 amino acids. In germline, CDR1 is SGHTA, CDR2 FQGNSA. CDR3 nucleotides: TGTGCCAGCATCCGACGTAGGTACTACGAGCAGTACTTC. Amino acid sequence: CASIRRRYYEQYF.

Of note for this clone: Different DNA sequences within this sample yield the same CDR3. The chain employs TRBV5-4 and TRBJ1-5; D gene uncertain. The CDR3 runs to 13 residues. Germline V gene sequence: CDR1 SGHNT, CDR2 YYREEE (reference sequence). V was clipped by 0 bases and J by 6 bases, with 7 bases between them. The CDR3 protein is CASSLDRGQPQHF. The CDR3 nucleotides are TGTGCCAGCAGCTTGGACCGGGGTCAGCCCCAGCATTTT.

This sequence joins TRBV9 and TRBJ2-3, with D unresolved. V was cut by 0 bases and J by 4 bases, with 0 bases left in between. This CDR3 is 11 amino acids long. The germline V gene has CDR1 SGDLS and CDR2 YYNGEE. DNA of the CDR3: TGTGCCAGCAGCGTAGCAGATACGCAGTATTTT. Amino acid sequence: CASSVADTQYF.

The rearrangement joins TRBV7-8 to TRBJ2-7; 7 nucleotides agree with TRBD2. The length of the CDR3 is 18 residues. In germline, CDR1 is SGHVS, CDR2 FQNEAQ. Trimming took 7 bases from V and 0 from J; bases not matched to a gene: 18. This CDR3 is CASTPRGYSGPSSYEQYF. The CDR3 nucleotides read TGTGCCAGCACCCCCCGGGGTTATAGCGGGCCTAGCTCCTACGAGCAGTACTTC.

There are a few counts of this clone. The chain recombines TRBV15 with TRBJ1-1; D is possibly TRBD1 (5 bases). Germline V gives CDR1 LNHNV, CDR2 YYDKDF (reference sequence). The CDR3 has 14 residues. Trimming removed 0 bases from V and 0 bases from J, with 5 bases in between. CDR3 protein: CATSREGVNTEAFF. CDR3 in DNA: TGTGCCACCAGCAGAGAAGGGGTGAACACTGAAGCTTTCTTT.

The CDR3 region is CASSLGDRSYTEAFF. The CDR3 region has the DNA TGTGCCAGCAGCTTGGGGGACAGGTCATACACTGAAGCTTTCTTT. The V gene is TRBV5-4, the J gene TRBJ1-1, with 8 bases matching TRBD1. The CDR3 runs 15 residues. After removal of 0 bases from V and 3 bases from J, the junction contained 4 bases not matched to a gene. CDR1 SGHNT and CDR2 YYREEE come from the germline V gene (reference sequence).

The CDR3 coding sequence is TGTGCCAGCAGTGAGGGGGTGTTCGGCAATCAGCCCCAGCATTTT. It codes for CASSEGVFGNQPQHF. The rearrangement links TRBV6-1 to TRBJ1-5; possibly TRBD1 for D (5 bases). The V gene lost 3 bases and the J gene lost 2 bases, with 11 bases spanning the gap. The CDR3 loop spans 15 amino acids. Germline CDR1 reads MNHNS; CDR2 reads SASEGT.